This T cell receptor beta chain was sequenced during a study of blood T cell repertoires in COVID-19. Overall study: Samples taken during acute and convalescent COVID-19 were collected in the United States, Italy and Spain. PBMCs, B-cell-depleted T cells, or T cells provided the cDNA or gDNA that made up the material.

Trimming at V came to 3 bases and at J to 5 bases, leaving 4 bases not matched to a gene. Looked up from germline, CDR1 is SGHRS and CDR2 is YFSETQ. The CDR3 is 16 amino acids. In the original analysis: Reference gene primer amplification gave estimated nucleated cell counts. The data were produced by immunoSEQ multiplex PCR, yet TCRdb's version contains in-frame clones alone and is incomplete. The V and J calls and clone size were taken over from that table, and D and trimming were inferred from the DNA. The top ten clones hold about 7% of a sample with some 5,900 clones, around 90% of them seen once.

This sequence was found in a human donor in a cohort sampled during active COVID-19. This chain uses TRBV5-1 with TRBJ2-1; 14 bases match TRBD2. The specimen was peripheral blood. The CDR3 DNA reads as TGCGCCAGCAGCTCAAGGACTAGCGGGGGGAACAATGAGCAGTTCTTC. Amino acids: CASSSRTSGGNNEQFF. Together with reference TRBV5-1 and TRBJ2-1, the CDR3 gives the full variable domain: KAGVTQTPRYLIKTRGQQVTLSCSPISGHRSVSWYQQTPGQGLQFLFEYFSETQRNKGNFPGRFSGRQFSNSRSEMNVSTLELGDSALYLCASSSRTSGGNNEQFFGPGTRLTVL.